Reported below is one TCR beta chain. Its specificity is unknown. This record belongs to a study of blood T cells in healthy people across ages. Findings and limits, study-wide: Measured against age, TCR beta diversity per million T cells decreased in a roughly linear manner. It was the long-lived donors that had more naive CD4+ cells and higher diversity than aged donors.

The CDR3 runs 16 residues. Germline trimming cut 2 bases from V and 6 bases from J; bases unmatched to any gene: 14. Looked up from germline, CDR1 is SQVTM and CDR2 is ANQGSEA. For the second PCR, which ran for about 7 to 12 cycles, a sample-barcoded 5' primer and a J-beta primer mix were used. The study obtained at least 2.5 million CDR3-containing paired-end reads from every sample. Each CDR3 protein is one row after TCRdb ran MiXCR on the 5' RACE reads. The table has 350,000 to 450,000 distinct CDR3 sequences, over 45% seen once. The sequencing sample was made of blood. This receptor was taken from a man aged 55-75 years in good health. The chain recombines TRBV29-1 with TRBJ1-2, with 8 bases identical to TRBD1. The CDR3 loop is CSVERWLGQGANGYTF. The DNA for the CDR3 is TGCAGCGTTGAAAGGTGGTTAGGACAGGGAGCGAATGGCTACACCTTC.